The rows below give T cell receptor beta chains drawn from one sample of a study of blood T cell repertoires in COVID-19. The table came from immunoSEQ multiplex PCR; TCRdb's copy has only in-frame clones and leaves some out. This repertoire shows approximately 140,000 clones, approximately 80% found once; its top ten account for under 2.5%. The sample was peripheral blood. These TCRs come from a man in his 70s with acute or convalescent COVID-19. CDR3s include the opening cysteine and the closing phenylalanine or tryptophan. The order of the fields is D gene, V gene, J gene, clone size, CDR3 protein, CDR3 DNA. The D gene is left open where the match is weak. Part of the rows lack a size; the others show once, few, many or a class for expanded clones.

d_call: TRBD1
v_call: TRBV9
j_call: TRBJ1-6
clone_size: -
cdr3_aa: CASSTQGAISPLHF
cdr3_nt: TGTGCCAGCAGCACGCAGGGGGCAATTTCACCCCTCCACTTT

d_call: -
v_call: TRBV28
j_call: TRBJ2-3
clone_size: -
cdr3_aa: CASTDPKRADTQYF
cdr3_nt: TGTGCCAGCACCGACCCGAAGCGAGCAGATACGCAGTATTTT

d_call: TRBD2
v_call: TRBV19
j_call: TRBJ2-1
clone_size: -
cdr3_aa: CASSIGGLAEHSYNEQFF
cdr3_nt: TGTGCCAGTAGTATAGGAGGCCTAGCGGAACACTCCTACAATGAGCAGTTCTTC

d_call: -
v_call: TRBV18
j_call: TRBJ1-3
clone_size: -
cdr3_aa: CASSPPPADSGNTIYF
cdr3_nt: TGTGCCAGCTCACCGCCCCCTGCGGACTCTGGAAACACCATATATTTT

d_call: TRBD1
v_call: TRBV5-5
j_call: TRBJ1-2
clone_size: -
cdr3_aa: CASSPWTGDGGYTF
cdr3_nt: TGTGCCAGCAGCCCCTGGACAGGGGATGGTGGCTACACCTTC

d_call: TRBD2
v_call: TRBV7-9
j_call: TRBJ2-3
clone_size: -
cdr3_aa: CASSFYHSGRDADTQYF
cdr3_nt: TGTGCCAGCAGCTTTTATCATAGCGGGAGGGATGCAGATACGCAGTATTTT

d_call: -
v_call: TRBV7-8
j_call: TRBJ1-1
clone_size: -
cdr3_aa: CASSLLYYTEAFF
cdr3_nt: TGTGCCAGCAGCCTCCTTTATTACACTGAAGCTTTCTTT

d_call: TRBD1
v_call: TRBV5-1
j_call: TRBJ2-7
clone_size: -
cdr3_aa: CASSLEGQVLSYEQYF
cdr3_nt: TGCGCCAGCAGCTTGGAGGGACAGGTCTTGTCCTACGAGCAGTACTTC

d_call: -
v_call: TRBV3-1/TRBV3-2
j_call: TRBJ2-2
clone_size: -
cdr3_aa: CASSQRQATGELFF
cdr3_nt: TGTGCCAGCAGCCAACGACAGGCCACCGGGGAGCTGTTTTTT

d_call: -
v_call: TRBV6-1
j_call: TRBJ1-5
clone_size: -
cdr3_aa: CASSEGVAAGQPQHF
cdr3_nt: TGTGCCAGCAGTGAAGGGGTGGCAGCGGGTCAGCCCCAGCATTTT

d_call: -
v_call: TRBV6-5
j_call: TRBJ1-2
clone_size: -
cdr3_aa: CASSYRGGANGYTF
cdr3_nt: TGTGCCAGCAGTTATCGCGGTGGCGCCAATGGCTACACCTTC

d_call: TRBD2
v_call: TRBV4-1
j_call: TRBJ2-3
clone_size: -
cdr3_aa: CASSQVTPGGSADTQYF
cdr3_nt: TGCGCCAGCAGCCAAGTTACCCCCGGCGGGAGCGCCGATACGCAGTATTTT

d_call: TRBD1
v_call: TRBV3-1/TRBV3-2
j_call: TRBJ1-4
clone_size: -
cdr3_aa: CASSPRHGTDDEKLFF
cdr3_nt: TGTGCCAGCAGCCCCAGACACGGGACAGACGATGAAAAACTGTTTTTT

d_call: TRBD1
v_call: TRBV10-2
j_call: TRBJ1-5
clone_size: -
cdr3_aa: CASSDQGAGNQPQHF
cdr3_nt: TGCGCCAGCAGCGATCAGGGGGCTGGCAATCAGCCCCAGCATTTT

d_call: -
v_call: TRBV18
j_call: TRBJ1-4
clone_size: once
cdr3_aa: CASSGGAEYEKLFF
cdr3_nt: TGTGCCAGCTCCGGGGGGGCCGAATATGAAAAACTGTTTTTT

d_call: -
v_call: TRBV5-1
j_call: TRBJ2-7
clone_size: -
cdr3_aa: CASSPLLPGQLSQSYEQYF
cdr3_nt: TGCGCCAGCAGCCCGCTACTCCCGGGACAATTATCACAATCCTACGAGCAGTACTTC

d_call: TRBD1
v_call: TRBV29-1
j_call: TRBJ2-7
clone_size: -
cdr3_aa: CSAGNRGTYEQYF
cdr3_nt: TGCAGCGCAGGAAACAGGGGAACCTACGAGCAGTACTTC

d_call: TRBD1
v_call: TRBV7-9
j_call: TRBJ2-7
clone_size: -
cdr3_aa: CASSSTGDSYEQYF
cdr3_nt: TGTGCCAGCAGCTCAACAGGGGACTCCTACGAGCAGTACTTC

d_call: -
v_call: TRBV7-9
j_call: TRBJ1-2
clone_size: few
cdr3_aa: CASSQNGGFYGYTF
cdr3_nt: TGTGCCAGCAGCCAAAACGGGGGGTTCTATGGCTACACCTTC

d_call: TRBD2
v_call: TRBV7-9
j_call: TRBJ2-7
clone_size: -
cdr3_aa: CASSLGGGISYEQYF
cdr3_nt: TGTGCCAGCAGCTTAGGCGGGGGGATATCCTACGAGCAGTACTTC

d_call: -
v_call: TRBV2
j_call: TRBJ2-7
clone_size: -
cdr3_aa: CASSPRTEGYEQYF
cdr3_nt: TGTGCCAGCAGTCCCCGGACAGAGGGCTACGAGCAGTACTTC

d_call: TRBD1
v_call: TRBV6-1
j_call: TRBJ1-1
clone_size: -
cdr3_aa: CASSEPGGWTEAFF
cdr3_nt: TGTGCCAGCAGTGAACCAGGGGGCTGGACTGAAGCTTTCTTT

d_call: -
v_call: TRBV5-4
j_call: TRBJ2-7
clone_size: few
cdr3_aa: CASSLVGQGGVQYF
cdr3_nt: TGTGCCAGCAGCTTGGTGGGGCAGGGCGGGGTCCAGTACTTC

d_call: TRBD2
v_call: TRBV19
j_call: TRBJ2-7
clone_size: few
cdr3_aa: CASSRTRDSYEQYF
cdr3_nt: TGTGCCAGTAGTAGGACTAGGGACTCCTACGAGCAGTACTTC

d_call: -
v_call: TRBV6-1
j_call: TRBJ1-3
clone_size: -
cdr3_aa: CASSEGIRYTIYF
cdr3_nt: TGTGCCAGCAGTGAGGGCATTCGGTACACCATATATTTT

d_call: -
v_call: TRBV7-3
j_call: TRBJ1-2
clone_size: -
cdr3_aa: CASSLGTRGGYGYTF
cdr3_nt: TGTGCCAGCAGCTTGGGCACACGTGGAGGCTATGGCTACACCTTC

d_call: -
v_call: TRBV7-3
j_call: TRBJ1-2
clone_size: once
cdr3_aa: CASSFGSPYGYTF
cdr3_nt: TGTGCCAGCAGCTTCGGGAGCCCCTATGGCTACACCTTC

d_call: -
v_call: TRBV20-1
j_call: TRBJ2-5
clone_size: -
cdr3_aa: CSASWTNQETQYF
cdr3_nt: TGCAGTGCTAGTTGGACTAATCAAGAGACCCAGTACTTC

d_call: -
v_call: TRBV28
j_call: TRBJ1-5
clone_size: -
cdr3_aa: CASSWGGALGNQPQHF
cdr3_nt: TGTGCCAGCAGTTGGGGGGGGGCGCTAGGAAATCAGCCCCAGCATTTT

d_call: -
v_call: TRBV15
j_call: TRBJ1-1
clone_size: -
cdr3_aa: CATSRPRRDRGTEAFF
cdr3_nt: TGTGCCACCAGCAGACCTCGGCGGGACCGAGGCACTGAAGCTTTCTTT

d_call: TRBD2
v_call: TRBV4-2
j_call: TRBJ2-3
clone_size: once
cdr3_aa: CASSTGLAGGDTQYF
cdr3_nt: TGTGCCAGCAGCACGGGACTAGCGGGGGGAGATACGCAGTATTTT

d_call: -
v_call: TRBV10-3
j_call: TRBJ2-3
clone_size: -
cdr3_aa: CAISEPGVSTDTQYF
cdr3_nt: TGTGCCATCAGTGAGCCGGGGGTAAGCACAGATACGCAGTATTTT

d_call: -
v_call: TRBV4-1
j_call: TRBJ2-5
clone_size: -
cdr3_aa: CASSQGVRPGQETQYF
cdr3_nt: TGCGCCAGCAGCCAAGGGGTGCGGCCGGGGCAAGAGACCCAGTACTTC

d_call: TRBD1
v_call: TRBV18
j_call: TRBJ2-5
clone_size: once
cdr3_aa: CASTPGIEDRDLETQYF
cdr3_nt: TGTGCCAGCACGCCCGGAATCGAGGACAGGGATTTAGAGACCCAGTACTTC

d_call: -
v_call: TRBV7-2
j_call: TRBJ1-4
clone_size: -
cdr3_aa: CASSPRRTGEKLFF
cdr3_nt: TGTGCCAGCAGTCCCCGAAGGACGGGAGAAAAACTGTTTTTT

d_call: -
v_call: TRBV7-6
j_call: TRBJ2-1
clone_size: few
cdr3_aa: CASSLITGSLGNEQFF
cdr3_nt: TGTGCCAGCAGCTTAATCACGGGATCCTTGGGGAATGAGCAGTTCTTC